These 30 T cell receptor beta chains were sequenced from one sample in a study of T cells in Graves' hyperthyroidism and ophthalmopathy. Researchers amplified the TCR beta CDR3 regions from RNA transcripts. Using the HTBI primer set, a first-round RT-PCR was run on the TCR CDR3. TCRdb analysed the multiplex PCR reads with MiXCR anew, one entry per CDR3 protein. The sample records about 260,000 distinct CDR3 sequences, 25% being singletons. Specimen: blood. These receptor sequences come from a man aged 40-55 years with Graves' hyperthyroidism that later progressed to Graves' ophthalmopathy.

This clonotype was recorded a few times. Possible read error: a much larger clone is one base away. This chain links TRBV20-1 with TRBJ2-5, with 9 bases fitting TRBD2. The junction had 9 bases not matched to a gene; V was cut back by 5 bases and J by 5 bases. CDR1 and CDR2 from the germline V gene are DFQATT and SNEGSKA (reference sequence). The CDR3 runs 14 residues. The DNA of the CDR3 is TGCAGTGCTGTTAGCGGGAGCGGGGGGGAGACCCAGTACTTC. Translated, it gives CSAVSGSGGETQYF.

This clonotype was counted many times. The CDR3 DNA is TGTGCCAGCAGCCAAGGGGACAGGGGAGGTCAGCCCCAGCATTTT. It yields the protein CASSQGDRGGQPQHF. This chain joins TRBV3-1 and TRBJ1-5, with 10 positions matching TRBD1. CDR1 is LGHDT, CDR2 YNNKEL, per germline (reference sequence). The CDR3 runs 15 residues. Losses at the gene ends were 1 base for V and 6 bases for J; bases not matched to a gene: 3.

V is TRBV6-1 and J is TRBJ1-2; tentative D call: TRBD1 (6 bases). CDR1 is MNHNS and CDR2 is SASEGT in the germline V gene. Trimming took 9 bases from V and 5 from J, leaving 13 bases between them. CDR3 length: 12 amino acids. CDR3 loop: CASQEGVYGYTF. The CDR3 bases are TGTGCCAGTCAAGAGGGGGTGTATGGCTACACCTTC.

This clonotype occurred many times. The rearrangement links TRBV27 to TRBJ2-4; D is perhaps TRBD1 or TRBD2 (5 bases each). Germline CDR1 reads MNHEY; CDR2 reads SMNVEV (reference sequence). The CDR3 is 15 residues long. The V end lost 6 bases, the J end lost 8 bases, and 20 bases lay between the germline ends. Written as DNA, the CDR3 is TGTGCCAGCAGACAAAACCGGGACGGACGGCACATTCAGTACTTC. Its protein product is CASRQNRDGRHIQYF.

This clonotype has ten or more counts. The chain is built from TRBV5-1 and TRBJ1-5; the D is unclear. The V end lost 4 bases, the J end lost 7 bases, and 12 bases lay between the germline ends. The germline V gene encodes CDR1 SGHRS and CDR2 YFSETQ. The CDR3 runs 13 residues. The chain's CDR3 is CASSPSIGQPQHF. The CDR3 DNA reads TGCGCCAGCAGCCCCTCTATCGGGCAGCCCCAGCATTTT.

Ten or more counts support this clonotype. The chain is built from TRBV20-1 and TRBJ2-5; no definite D call. CDR3 length: 12 amino acids. The germline V gene has CDR1 DFQATT and CDR2 SNEGSKA (reference sequence). Trimming took 3 bases from V and 7 from J, leaving 12 bases between them. The CDR3, as DNA: TGCAGTGCTAGTTCTGACCCGACGACCCAGTACTTC. As protein: CSASSDPTTQYF.

This clonotype was observed at least ten times. In DNA form, the CDR3 reads TGCAGTGCTCCCCGGAGTGGGAGGAACTACGAGCAGTACTTC. It encodes CSAPRSGRNYEQYF. The chain links TRBV20-1 to TRBJ2-7, with D maybe TRBD2 (6 bases). Germline CDR1 reads DFQATT; CDR2 reads SNEGSKA (reference sequence). The V end lost 5 bases, the J end lost 3 bases, and 17 bases lay between the germline ends. The CDR3 contains 14 residues.

This clonotype has more than one count but fewer than ten. The chain has TRBV7-2 and TRBJ2-5, with D tentatively TRBD2 (6 bases). Germline V gene data show CDR1 as SGHTA and CDR2 as FQGNSA. V was trimmed by 8 bases and J by 2 bases, leaving 15 bases between them. The CDR3 totals 14 residues. As DNA, the CDR3 is TGTGCCAGCCTCCTGGGAGGCGTGCAAGAGACCCAGTACTTC. Translating gives CASLLGGVQETQYF.

This clonotype occurred many times. The chain couples TRBV9 to TRBJ2-5; D might be TRBD1 or TRBD2, each matching 5 bases. The CDR3 sequence is 18 residues long. CDR1 and CDR2 from the germline V gene are SGDLS and YYNGEE. V lost 1 base to trimming and J lost 1 base, with 20 bases between them. This chain's CDR3 is CASSVRPLEQGAQETQYF. DNA of the CDR3: TGTGCCAGCAGCGTACGCCCTTTGGAGCAGGGAGCCCAAGAGACCCAGTACTTC. Filled out from reference TRBV9 and TRBJ2-5, the complete variable domain reads DSGVTQTPKHLITATGQRVTLRCSPRSGDLSVYWYQQSLDQGLQFLIQYYNGEERAKGNILERFSAQQFPDLHSELNLSSLELGDSALYFCASSVRPLEQGAQETQYFGPGTRLLVL.

This clonotype has a count of ten or more. The gene calls are TRBV2 and TRBJ2-2; TRBD1 aligns across 8 bases. This CDR3 contains 17 residues. V shed 2 bases, J shed 6 bases, and the junction held 11 bases outside the gene matches. The germline CDR1 and CDR2 sequences are SNHLY and FYNNEI. In DNA, the CDR3 is TGTGCCAGCAGTGAATTAGGGAGGACAGGGAGCGCCGGGGAGCTGTTTTTT. This gives the protein CASSELGRTGSAGELFF.

The gene calls are TRBV11-2 and TRBJ2-5; D might be TRBD2 (6 bases). Trimming removed 5 bases at V and 2 bases at J, with 18 bases between. Germline lookup yields CDR1 SGHAT and CDR2 FQNNGV. CDR3 size: 16 residues. CDR3 DNA sequence: TGTGCCAGCAGCCCCCTGGGGAGGACCACTCAAGAGACCCAGTACTTC. This encodes CASSPLGRTTQETQYF.

The chain joins TRBV30 to TRBJ1-1; D uncertain. CDR3 length: 13 residues. Germline CDR1 and CDR2: GTSNPN and SVGIG (reference sequence). Trimming removed 3 bases from V and 0 bases from J, with 8 bases in between. CDR3 nucleotides: TGTGCCTGGAGAGGGCAGGTGAACACTGAAGCTTTCTTT. Translated: CAWRGQVNTEAFF.

This clonotype has at least ten counts. The chain uses TRBV20-1 and TRBJ2-7; 7 nucleotides match TRBD1. Unmatched junction bases numbered 11, after V lost 6 bases and J lost 6 bases. Germline lookup yields CDR1 DFQATT and CDR2 SNEGSKA (reference sequence). The CDR3 loop spans 13 amino acids. The CDR3 sequence: CSARQGSYGEQYF. CDR3 nucleotides: TGCAGTGCGAGACAGGGAAGTTACGGCGAGCAGTACTTC.

This clonotype was seen many times. The chain is built from TRBV30 and TRBJ2-5; no reliable D call. Trimming pared 0 bases from V and 5 bases from J, leaving 7 bases between. Germline CDR1 is GTSNPN and CDR2 is SVGIG (reference sequence). The CDR3 spans 12 residues. The CDR3 region has the DNA TGTGCCTGGAGTGTCTCTCGGGAGACCCAGTACTTC. Translating gives CAWSVSRETQYF.

The genes are TRBV24-1 and TRBJ2-2; D possibly corresponds to TRBD2 (6 bases). The CDR3 consists of 13 residues. V lost 8 bases and J 1 base, leaving 7 bases between the germline ends. The germline V gene has CDR1 KGHDR and CDR2 SFDVKD. The CDR3 sequence is CATNGRNTGELFF. DNA of the CDR3: TGTGCCACCAACGGGAGGAACACCGGGGAGCTGTTTTTT.

In its sample, this clonotype was seen once. With a much larger clone just one base away, this may be a read error. This chain uses TRBV20-1 with TRBJ2-7; D possibly uses TRBD1 or TRBD2 (5 bases each). The CDR3 is 15 residues long. The germline gives CDR1 DFQATT, CDR2 SNEGSKA (reference sequence). The V end lost 4 bases, the J end lost 5 bases, and 21 bases lay between the germline ends. CDR3 sequence: CSAIGPDGAGDEQYF. In DNA, the CDR3 is TGCAGTGCTATAGGCCCCGATGGGGCCGGGGACGAGCAGTACTTC.

This clonotype occurred many times. The chain uses TRBV9 and TRBJ2-6; D is undetermined. The CDR3 extends over 18 amino acids. V was cut by 1 base and J by 0 bases, with 14 bases left in between. Per germline, CDR1 SGDLS and CDR2 YYNGEE. For the CDR3, the DNA is TGTGCCAGCAGCGTATGGCGCGCCGAAAGCTCTGGGGCCAACGTCCTGACTTTC. Amino acids: CASSVWRAESSGANVLTF.

J is TRBJ2-5 and V is TRBV30; D possibly corresponds to TRBD2 (6 bases). Germline V gene sequence: CDR1 GTSNPN, CDR2 SVGIG (reference sequence). V was clipped by 0 bases and J by 4 bases, with 12 bases between them. This CDR3 contains 14 residues. In DNA form, the CDR3 reads TGTGCCTGGAGTGTTGGGGGAGGTGGAGAGACCCAGTACTTC. Translated, it gives CAWSVGGGGETQYF.

The chain is built from TRBV4-2 and TRBJ1-2, with 8 bases aligning to TRBD1. Germline assignment: CDR1 LGHNA and CDR2 YNFKEQ. This CDR3 is built from 15 residues. With V trimmed by 1 base and J by 2 bases, 3 bases remained unmatched. The DNA for the CDR3 is TGTGCCAGCAGCCAAGGGGGACAGGCCAACTATGGCTACACCTTC. It codes for CASSQGGQANYGYTF.

This clonotype was counted ten times or more. The V gene is TRBV7-8, the J gene TRBJ2-2; D is unresolved. The CDR3 is 16 residues long. V was cut by 5 bases and J by 4 bases, with 17 bases left in between. The germline gives CDR1 SGHVS, CDR2 FQNEAQ. In DNA form, the CDR3 reads TGTGCCAGCAGCACGGCTTTCTCACTGACCACCGGGGAGCTGTTTTTT. This codes for CASSTAFSLTTGELFF.

This clonotype has at least ten counts. The chain carries TRBV2 and TRBJ1-1, with a tentative D call TRBD1 (6 bases). The V end was cut by 4 bases, the J end by 0 bases, with 12 bases between. Germline CDR1 is SNHLY and CDR2 is FYNNEI. CDR3 size: 15 residues. The CDR3 reads CASSAGQTLNTEAFF. The CDR3 bases are TGTGCCAGCAGTGCCGGACAGACCTTGAACACTGAAGCTTTCTTT.

The table lists this clonotype with a few counts. J is TRBJ1-2 and V is TRBV6-5, with 8 bases aligning to TRBD1. CDR1 is MNHEY, CDR2 SVGAGI, per germline. The V gene end was trimmed by 4 bases and the J gene end by 7 bases; junction bases not matched to a gene: 5. The CDR3 contains 13 residues. The CDR3 nucleotides are TGTGCCAGCAGTTTAGGGACAGGAGTTGGCTACACCTTC. Amino acids: CASSLGTGVGYTF.

This clonotype occurred many times. The V and J genes are TRBV20-1 and TRBJ1-5; tentative D call: TRBD1 (5 bases). This CDR3 spans 12 amino acids. V lost 3 bases and J lost 8, with 11 bases in between. Germline V lookup: CDR1 DFQATT, CDR2 SNEGSKA (reference sequence). The CDR3 nucleotides are TGCAGTGCTAGTGGCGGGGCAAAGCCCCAGCATTTT. Its translation is CSASGGAKPQHF.

V and J are TRBV6-2 or TRBV6-3 and TRBJ1-5; D unclear. Germline values: CDR1 MNHEY, CDR2 SVGEGT. Trimming took off 5 bases at V and 6 bases at J, with 14 bases between the two ends. The CDR3 sequence is 14 residues long. CDR3 in amino acids: CASSPAGKGQPQHF. The CDR3 coding sequence is TGTGCCAGCAGTCCTGCTGGAAAGGGTCAGCCCCAGCATTTT.

This clonotype was found a few times. The chain is built from TRBV6-1 and TRBJ2-2; D is uncertain. Germline V gene data show CDR1 as MNHNS and CDR2 as SASEGT. The V end lost 5 bases, the J end lost 5 bases, and 21 bases lay between the germline ends. The CDR3 sequence is 17 residues long. The CDR3 DNA is TGTGCCAGCAGTCCCGACCGGATTTGGCCTTTGACCGGGGAGCTGTTTTTT. Translating it yields CASSPDRIWPLTGELFF.

Ten or more counts support this clonotype. CDR3 in amino acids: CSASRLNQPQHF. CDR3 coding DNA: TGCAGTGCTTCGAGACTGAATCAGCCCCAGCATTTT. The V and J genes are TRBV20-1 and TRBJ1-5; no reliable D call. The V gene's germline CDR1 is DFQATT and CDR2 SNEGSKA (reference sequence). This CDR3 has 12 amino acids. Trimming pared 5 bases from V and 4 bases from J, leaving 9 bases between.

This clonotype was counted at least ten times. The chain has TRBV30 and TRBJ2-2; D is perhaps TRBD1 (5 bases). V was clipped by 7 bases and J by 1 base, with 19 bases between them. The CDR3 runs to 16 residues. Germline V gene lookup returns CDR1 GTSNPN and CDR2 SVGIG (reference sequence). CDR3 in amino acids: CAFTPADIQNTGELFF. CDR3 coding DNA: TGTGCCTTTACACCCGCGGACATACAGAACACCGGGGAGCTGTTTTTT.

This clonotype has at least ten counts. This chain joins TRBV7-3 and TRBJ2-6, with D unclear. This CDR3 is built from 19 residues. Germline V CDR1 and CDR2: SGHTA, FQGTGA. Trimming left V 0 bases short and J 0 bases short, with 15 bases between. The CDR3 DNA reads as TGTGCCAGCAGCTTAACCCGATCGGACGGTAGCTCTGGGGCCAACGTCCTGACTTTC. Its protein is CASSLTRSDGSSGANVLTF.

This clonotype was seen ten or more times. J is TRBJ2-2 and V is TRBV5-1; TRBD2 matches 8 bases. V lost 9 bases and J lost 2; bases outside the gene matches: 12. The CDR3 totals 16 residues. The germline V gene encodes CDR1 SGHRS and CDR2 YFSETQ. The CDR3 sequence: CATRSTSGANTGELFF. DNA for the CDR3: TGCGCCACCCGTAGCACTAGCGGAGCCAACACCGGGGAGCTGTTTTTT.

This clonotype has a count of ten or more. The chain carries TRBV5-1 and TRBJ2-3; TRBD2 aligns across 11 bases. The CDR3 totals 15 residues. Trimming took 2 bases from V and 4 from J; bases not matched to a gene: 3. Germline V gene lookup returns CDR1 SGHRS and CDR2 YFSETQ. The CDR3 protein is CASSLLAGVSDTQYF. CDR3 bases: TGCGCCAGCAGCTTACTAGCGGGAGTATCAGATACGCAGTATTTT.